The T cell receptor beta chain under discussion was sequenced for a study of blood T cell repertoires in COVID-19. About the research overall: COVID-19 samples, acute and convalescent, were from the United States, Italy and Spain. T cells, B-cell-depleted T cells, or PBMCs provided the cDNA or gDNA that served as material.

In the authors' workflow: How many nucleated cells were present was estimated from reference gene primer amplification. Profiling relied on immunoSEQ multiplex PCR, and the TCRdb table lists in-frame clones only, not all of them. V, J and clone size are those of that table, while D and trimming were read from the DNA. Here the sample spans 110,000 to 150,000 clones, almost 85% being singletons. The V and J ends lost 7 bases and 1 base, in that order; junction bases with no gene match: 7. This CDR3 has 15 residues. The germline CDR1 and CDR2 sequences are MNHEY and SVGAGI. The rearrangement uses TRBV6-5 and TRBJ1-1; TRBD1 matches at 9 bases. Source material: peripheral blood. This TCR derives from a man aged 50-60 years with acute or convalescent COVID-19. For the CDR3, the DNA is TGTGCCAGCACCTCCCTGGGACAGGGGAACACTGAAGCTTTCTTT. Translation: CASTSLGQGNTEAFF.